The subject of this entry is one T cell receptor (beta chain). The CDR3 runs to 15 residues. Germline CDR1 LNHDA, CDR2 SQIVND (reference sequence). The V and J ends lost 6 bases and 1 base, in that order; junction bases with no gene match: 6. Everyone who took part was about 18 to 90 years old, and they came from roughly 25 US areas. The study counted Cohort 3 donors as recovered given two negative PCRs, clearance, or symptom resolution. In the original analysis: Cell counts per sample came from amplifying reference gene primers. Generated by immunoSEQ multiplex PCR, the TCRdb table keeps only in-frame clones and is missing some. For V, J and clone size, that table is used; D and trimming come from the DNA. The data show over 250,000 clones, more than 75% seen once. The sample originates from a study of blood T cell repertoires in COVID-19. Study-level background: Italy, Spain and the United States were the sources of the convalescent and acute COVID-19 samples.

V gene TRBV19 combines with J gene TRBJ1-5, with 7 bases fitting TRBD1. The origin of this receptor is a woman aged 18-29 years who had recovered from COVID-19. The sample comprised PBMCs or T cells enriched from blood (not recorded which). The CDR3 DNA sequence: TGTGCCAGTAGCTTAACAGGGGCGAGCAATCAGCCCCAGCATTTT. This sequence encodes CASSLTGASNQPQHF.